These T cell receptor beta chains were read from a single sample in a study of T cell responses to AZD1222 COVID-19 vaccine. Generated by immunoSEQ multiplex PCR, the TCRdb table keeps only in-frame clones and is missing some. The sample consists of some 130,000 clones, roughly 80% of them appearing once. The input for sequencing was peripheral blood, taken on day 0 of AZD1222 vaccination. The receptors here all came from an adult in good health. CDR3s include the opening cysteine and the closing phenylalanine or tryptophan. D genes are given only for firm matches. Clone sizes are given selectively: once, few, many, or a class where the clone is expanded.

clone_size: NA; d_call: NA; j_call: TRBJ1-1; v_call: TRBV6-5; cdr3_nt: TGTGCCAGCACTCGCGGGGGAGCGAACACTGAAGCTTTCTTT; cdr3_aa: CASTRGGANTEAFF
clone_size: NA; d_call: NA; j_call: TRBJ2-6; v_call: TRBV6-5; cdr3_nt: TGTGCCAGCAGTTACGAGGGGGCCAACGTCCTGACTTTC; cdr3_aa: CASSYEGANVLTF
clone_size: NA; d_call: NA; j_call: TRBJ1-5; v_call: TRBV18; cdr3_nt: TGTGCCAGCTCACCAGGGGGCGCGAGCAATCAGCCCCAGCATTTT; cdr3_aa: CASSPGGASNQPQHF
clone_size: NA; d_call: NA; j_call: TRBJ1-4; v_call: TRBV28; cdr3_nt: TGTGCCAGCAGTATCCGAAAGGAAAAACTGTTTTTT; cdr3_aa: CASSIRKEKLFF
clone_size: NA; d_call: NA; j_call: TRBJ1-1; v_call: TRBV7-9; cdr3_nt: TGTGCCAGCAGCTTAGTGGGGGGTAGAGCTTTCTTT; cdr3_aa: CASSLVGGRAFF
clone_size: NA; d_call: NA; j_call: TRBJ2-3; v_call: TRBV7-3; cdr3_nt: TGTGCCAGCACCTCTCAGGGCGCAGATACGCAGTATTTT; cdr3_aa: CASTSQGADTQYF
clone_size: NA; d_call: TRBD1; j_call: TRBJ2-7; v_call: TRBV5-1; cdr3_nt: TGCGCCAGCAGCTTGACGACAGGGGTCGAGCAGTACTTC; cdr3_aa: CASSLTTGVEQYF
clone_size: NA; d_call: NA; j_call: TRBJ1-1; v_call: TRBV3-1/TRBV3-2; cdr3_nt: TGTGCCAGCAGCCAAGCTACTGCTGGGGGACCTTTGAACACTGAAGCTTTCTTT; cdr3_aa: CASSQATAGGPLNTEAFF
clone_size: NA; d_call: NA; j_call: TRBJ2-3; v_call: TRBV30; cdr3_nt: TGTGCCTGGAGTACAGGGAGTTGGACAGATACGCAGTATTTT; cdr3_aa: CAWSTGSWTDTQYF
clone_size: NA; d_call: TRBD2; j_call: TRBJ2-7; v_call: TRBV28; cdr3_nt: TGTGCCAGCAGGACCCCGGGGGGGGCAGGGGCACTGTACGAGCAGTACTTC; cdr3_aa: CASRTPGGAGALYEQYF
clone_size: NA; d_call: NA; j_call: TRBJ2-7; v_call: TRBV18; cdr3_nt: TGTGCCAGCTCACCAACGCACCTCTACGAGCAGTACTTC; cdr3_aa: CASSPTHLYEQYF
clone_size: NA; d_call: TRBD1; j_call: TRBJ2-3; v_call: TRBV9; cdr3_nt: TGTGCCAGCAGCGTTGGACCGACAGGGCCAAGCACAGATACGCAGTATTTT; cdr3_aa: CASSVGPTGPSTDTQYF
clone_size: NA; d_call: TRBD1; j_call: TRBJ1-4; v_call: TRBV5-1; cdr3_nt: TGCGCCAGCAGCCCGTCAGGGGGCGCTGGGGAAAAACTGTTTTTT; cdr3_aa: CASSPSGGAGEKLFF
clone_size: NA; d_call: TRBD1; j_call: TRBJ1-1; v_call: TRBV11-3; cdr3_nt: TGTGCCAGCAGCTTAGGAGGGGGACAGCCTGAAGCTTTCTTT; cdr3_aa: CASSLGGGQPEAFF
clone_size: NA; d_call: TRBD1; j_call: TRBJ2-7; v_call: TRBV28; cdr3_nt: TGTGCCAGCAGTTCCCGAACGACAGGGGCCTACGAGCAGTACTTC; cdr3_aa: CASSSRTTGAYEQYF
clone_size: NA; d_call: TRBD1; j_call: TRBJ2-7; v_call: TRBV4-2; cdr3_nt: TGTGCCAGCAGCCAAGGACCGACAGGGTCCGAGCAGTACTTC; cdr3_aa: CASSQGPTGSEQYF
clone_size: NA; d_call: TRBD1; j_call: TRBJ2-3; v_call: TRBV4-1; cdr3_nt: TGCGCCAGCAGCCACCTTATACCGGGACAGGGCACAGATACGCAGTATTTT; cdr3_aa: CASSHLIPGQGTDTQYF
clone_size: NA; d_call: NA; j_call: TRBJ2-5; v_call: TRBV23-1; cdr3_nt: TGCGCCAGCAGTCAATCTTCGCAGGGTGAAATCCAAGAGACCCAGTACTTC; cdr3_aa: CASSQSSQGEIQETQYF
clone_size: once; d_call: NA; j_call: TRBJ1-5; v_call: TRBV7-9; cdr3_nt: TGTGCCAGCAGCTTATCCTTGGGGCCCCAGCATTTT; cdr3_aa: CASSLSLGPQHF
clone_size: NA; d_call: NA; j_call: TRBJ1-3; v_call: TRBV28; cdr3_nt: TGTGCCAGCATTACATGGGGGGGAAGCTCTGGAAACACCATATATTTT; cdr3_aa: CASITWGGSSGNTIYF
clone_size: NA; d_call: NA; j_call: TRBJ2-5; v_call: TRBV28; cdr3_nt: TGTGCCAGCAGTCTCGGGGAGACCCAGTACTTC; cdr3_aa: CASSLGETQYF
clone_size: NA; d_call: NA; j_call: TRBJ1-1; v_call: TRBV28; cdr3_nt: TGTGCCAGCGGACGGGTGATGAACACTGAAGCTTTCTTT; cdr3_aa: CASGRVMNTEAFF
clone_size: NA; d_call: NA; j_call: TRBJ1-1; v_call: TRBV6-5; cdr3_nt: TGTGCCAGCGTCGGGTTCGGAGGCACTGAAGCTTTCTTT; cdr3_aa: CASVGFGGTEAFF
clone_size: NA; d_call: NA; j_call: TRBJ1-6; v_call: TRBV30; cdr3_nt: TGTGCCTGGACCCCGCGGGCGGATTCACCCCTCCACTTT; cdr3_aa: CAWTPRADSPLHF
clone_size: NA; d_call: TRBD1; j_call: TRBJ2-5; v_call: TRBV7-9; cdr3_nt: TGTGCCAGCAGCCCCCCCTTCAGACAGGGCGAGACCCAGTACTTC; cdr3_aa: CASSPPFRQGETQYF
clone_size: NA; d_call: TRBD2; j_call: TRBJ2-3; v_call: TRBV25-1; cdr3_nt: TGTGCCAGCAGTCTAGCGGGGGGGGCAGATACGCAGTATTTT; cdr3_aa: CASSLAGGADTQYF
clone_size: NA; d_call: NA; j_call: TRBJ1-3; v_call: TRBV15; cdr3_nt: TGTGCCACCAGCAGAGGGGGAAACACCATATATTTT; cdr3_aa: CATSRGGNTIYF
clone_size: once; d_call: NA; j_call: TRBJ1-4; v_call: TRBV11-2; cdr3_nt: TGTGCCAGCAGCTTATTGCGGCAGGGCGGCATTGCAACTAATGAAAAACTGTTTTTT; cdr3_aa: CASSLLRQGGIATNEKLFF
clone_size: NA; d_call: NA; j_call: TRBJ1-3; v_call: TRBV5-1; cdr3_nt: TGCGCCAGCAGCTTGGGACACAGTGTGGACTCTGGAAACACCATATATTTT; cdr3_aa: CASSLGHSVDSGNTIYF
clone_size: NA; d_call: NA; j_call: TRBJ1-1; v_call: TRBV19; cdr3_nt: TGTGCCAGTAGTAAAAGCCGGAAAATAGAAGCTTTCTTT; cdr3_aa: CASSKSRKIEAFF
clone_size: once; d_call: NA; j_call: TRBJ1-5; v_call: TRBV7-2; cdr3_nt: TGTGCCAGCAGCTTAAACAGGGATCAGCCCCAGCATTTT; cdr3_aa: CASSLNRDQPQHF
clone_size: NA; d_call: TRBD1; j_call: TRBJ1-6; v_call: TRBV6-5; cdr3_nt: TGTGCCAGCAGGGGGACAGGGGGCGGGAATTCACCCCTCCACTTT; cdr3_aa: CASRGTGGGNSPLHF
clone_size: few; d_call: TRBD1; j_call: TRBJ2-7; v_call: TRBV5-1; cdr3_nt: TGCGCCAGCAGCTTGGGGGCAGGGGGATCCCCCTACGAGCAGTACTTC; cdr3_aa: CASSLGAGGSPYEQYF
clone_size: once; d_call: NA; j_call: TRBJ2-6; v_call: TRBV5-1; cdr3_nt: TGCGCCAGCAGCTTGTGGGGGTCTGGGGCCAACGTCCTGACTTTC; cdr3_aa: CASSLWGSGANVLTF
clone_size: NA; d_call: TRBD1; j_call: TRBJ1-2; v_call: TRBV25-1; cdr3_nt: TGTGCCAGCAGTTCTCCCGGGACAGGGGGCGTCTATGGCTACACCTTC; cdr3_aa: CASSSPGTGGVYGYTF
clone_size: NA; d_call: NA; j_call: TRBJ1-5; v_call: TRBV7-9; cdr3_nt: TGTGCCAGCAGCTTAGGACTACCGCCAGAGCCCCAGCATTTT; cdr3_aa: CASSLGLPPEPQHF
clone_size: NA; d_call: NA; j_call: TRBJ2-1; v_call: TRBV5-6; cdr3_nt: TGTGCCAGCAGCCTCATCCCCTCCTACAATGAGCAGTTCTTC; cdr3_aa: CASSLIPSYNEQFF
clone_size: NA; d_call: NA; j_call: TRBJ1-1; v_call: TRBV7-9; cdr3_nt: TGTGCCAGCAGCTCCCTGGGGAACACTGAAGCTTTCTTT; cdr3_aa: CASSSLGNTEAFF
clone_size: few; d_call: TRBD1; j_call: TRBJ1-5; v_call: TRBV5-6; cdr3_nt: TGTGCCAGCAGCTTGGCCGGACAGGGGGCGGGACAGCCCCAGCATTTT; cdr3_aa: CASSLAGQGAGQPQHF
clone_size: NA; d_call: TRBD1; j_call: TRBJ1-5; v_call: TRBV18; cdr3_nt: TGTGCCAGCTCGGAGGACAGGGGGCGAGTTCAGCCCCAGCATTTT; cdr3_aa: CASSEDRGRVQPQHF
clone_size: NA; d_call: NA; j_call: TRBJ1-1; v_call: TRBV9; cdr3_nt: TGTGCCAGCAGCGTAGGGCCAAATAAGAACACTGAAGCTTTCTTT; cdr3_aa: CASSVGPNKNTEAFF
clone_size: NA; d_call: NA; j_call: TRBJ1-1; v_call: TRBV2; cdr3_nt: TGTGCCAGCAGCCCCCTCCCCACAGGTACAAAGGTTGGCACTGAAGCTTTCTTT; cdr3_aa: CASSPLPTGTKVGTEAFF
clone_size: few; d_call: TRBD2; j_call: TRBJ2-5; v_call: TRBV4-2; cdr3_nt: TGTGCCAGCAGCCAGGAGCGGGGGGGGCAAGAGACCCAGTACTTC; cdr3_aa: CASSQERGGQETQYF
clone_size: NA; d_call: TRBD1; j_call: TRBJ1-1; v_call: TRBV6-5; cdr3_nt: TGTGCCAGCACCGGGGACAGCATGAACACTGAAGCTTTCTTT; cdr3_aa: CASTGDSMNTEAFF
clone_size: NA; d_call: NA; j_call: TRBJ1-1; v_call: TRBV19; cdr3_nt: TGTGCCAGTAGTATTGGTCCGGCAGCTGAAGCTTTCTTT; cdr3_aa: CASSIGPAAEAFF
clone_size: NA; d_call: NA; j_call: TRBJ1-1; v_call: TRBV5-6; cdr3_nt: TGTGCCAGCAGCTTCCTTTATCCCGGATCTAACACTGAAGCTTTCTTT; cdr3_aa: CASSFLYPGSNTEAFF
clone_size: NA; d_call: NA; j_call: TRBJ1-1; v_call: TRBV9; cdr3_nt: TGTGCCAGCAGCGGAATAGTAAGCCCTGAAGCTTTCTTT; cdr3_aa: CASSGIVSPEAFF
clone_size: NA; d_call: NA; j_call: TRBJ1-4; v_call: TRBV7-2; cdr3_nt: TGTGCCAGCACCCTTAGCGGGCAGGGCGGTGAAAAACTGTTTTTT; cdr3_aa: CASTLSGQGGEKLFF
clone_size: NA; d_call: NA; j_call: TRBJ1-5; v_call: TRBV4-2; cdr3_nt: TGTGCCAGCAGCCAAGATGGGGGGAGCAATCAGCCCCAGCATTTT; cdr3_aa: CASSQDGGSNQPQHF
clone_size: NA; d_call: TRBD1; j_call: TRBJ2-1; v_call: TRBV14; cdr3_nt: TGTGCCAGCAGCCAAGAGACGGGCATCCGGACAGGGCCCTACAATGAGCAGTTCTTC; cdr3_aa: CASSQETGIRTGPYNEQFF
clone_size: NA; d_call: NA; j_call: TRBJ2-3; v_call: TRBV7-9; cdr3_nt: TGTGCCAGCAGCCCCGTATGGGAAACAGATACGCAGTATTTT; cdr3_aa: CASSPVWETDTQYF
clone_size: NA; d_call: TRBD1; j_call: TRBJ2-1; v_call: TRBV4-2; cdr3_nt: TGTGCCAGCAGCCTCACCCCCTGGGGACAGGGGGACAATGAGCAGTTCTTC; cdr3_aa: CASSLTPWGQGDNEQFF
clone_size: once; d_call: TRBD1; j_call: TRBJ1-5; v_call: TRBV2; cdr3_nt: TGTGCCAGCTCTGACAGGGGTAATCAGCCCCAGCATTTT; cdr3_aa: CASSDRGNQPQHF
clone_size: NA; d_call: NA; j_call: TRBJ2-1; v_call: TRBV18; cdr3_nt: TGTGCCAGCTCACCTCCGGGGTACCCCTACAATGAGCAGTTCTTC; cdr3_aa: CASSPPGYPYNEQFF
clone_size: NA; d_call: NA; j_call: TRBJ1-1; v_call: TRBV10-3; cdr3_nt: TGTGCTACTACCAGAGGGGGTTTCGGTGAAGCTTTCTTT; cdr3_aa: CATTRGGFGEAFF
clone_size: NA; d_call: NA; j_call: TRBJ1-1; v_call: TRBV6-5; cdr3_nt: TGTGCCAGCTCGGCAGGGCAGGTAAACACTGAAGCTTTCTTT; cdr3_aa: CASSAGQVNTEAFF
clone_size: NA; d_call: NA; j_call: TRBJ1-5; v_call: TRBV28; cdr3_nt: TGTGCCAGCACAACATCGGATCAGCCCCAGCATTTT; cdr3_aa: CASTTSDQPQHF
clone_size: NA; d_call: TRBD1; j_call: TRBJ1-2; v_call: TRBV27; cdr3_nt: TGTGCCAGCAGTTCACAGGGGTATGGTAACTATGGCTACACCTTC; cdr3_aa: CASSSQGYGNYGYTF
clone_size: once; d_call: TRBD1; j_call: TRBJ1-5; v_call: TRBV2; cdr3_nt: TGTGCCAGCAGGGGAACGGGACAGGATAATCAGCCCCAGCATTTT; cdr3_aa: CASRGTGQDNQPQHF